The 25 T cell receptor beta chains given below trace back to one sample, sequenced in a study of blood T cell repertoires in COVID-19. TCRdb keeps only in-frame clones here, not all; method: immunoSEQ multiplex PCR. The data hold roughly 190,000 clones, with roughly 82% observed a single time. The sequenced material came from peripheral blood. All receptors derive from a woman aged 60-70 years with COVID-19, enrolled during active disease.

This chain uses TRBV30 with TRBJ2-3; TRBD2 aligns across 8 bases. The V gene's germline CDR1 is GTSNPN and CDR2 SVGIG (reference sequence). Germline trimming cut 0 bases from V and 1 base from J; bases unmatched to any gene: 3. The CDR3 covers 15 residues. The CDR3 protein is CAWSVGRGGTDTQYF. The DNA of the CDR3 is TGTGCCTGGAGTGTAGGGCGGGGGGGCACAGATACGCAGTATTTT. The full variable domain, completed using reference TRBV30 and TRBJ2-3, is SQTIHQWPATLVQPVGSPLSLECTVEGTSNPNLYWYRQAAGRGLQLLFYSVGIGQISSEVPQNLSASRPQDRQFILSSKKLLLSDSGFYLCAWSVGRGGTDTQYFGPGTRLTVL.

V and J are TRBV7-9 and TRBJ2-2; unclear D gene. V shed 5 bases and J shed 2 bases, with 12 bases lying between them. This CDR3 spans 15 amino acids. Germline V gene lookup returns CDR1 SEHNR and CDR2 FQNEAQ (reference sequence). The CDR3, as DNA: TGTGCCAGCAGCCCCCTCGAGGTAAACACCGGGGAGCTGTTTTTT. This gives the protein CASSPLEVNTGELFF.

The CDR3 nucleotides read TGTGCCAGCAGCTTACTAGCGGGGAGCTCCTACAATGAGCAGTTCTTC. This codes for CASSLLAGSSYNEQFF. V and J are TRBV11-2 and TRBJ2-1; 9 bases fit TRBD2. This CDR3 has 16 amino acids. J gave up 0 bases and V 2 bases, and 2 bases lay outside the gene matches. Per germline, CDR1 SGHAT and CDR2 FQNNGV.

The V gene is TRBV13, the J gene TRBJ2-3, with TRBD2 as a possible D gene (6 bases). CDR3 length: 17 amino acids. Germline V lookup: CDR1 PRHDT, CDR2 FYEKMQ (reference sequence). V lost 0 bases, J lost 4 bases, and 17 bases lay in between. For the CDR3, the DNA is TGTGCCAGCAGCTTAGGCGGTAGCGGAGGTGGGGCAGATACGCAGTATTTT. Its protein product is CASSLGGSGGGADTQYF.

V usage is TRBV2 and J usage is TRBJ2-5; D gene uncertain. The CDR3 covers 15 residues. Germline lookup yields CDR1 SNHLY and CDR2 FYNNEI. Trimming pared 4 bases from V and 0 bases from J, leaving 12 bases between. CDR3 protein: CASSGQARYQETQYF. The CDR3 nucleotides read TGTGCCAGCAGTGGTCAAGCGCGGTACCAAGAGACCCAGTACTTC.

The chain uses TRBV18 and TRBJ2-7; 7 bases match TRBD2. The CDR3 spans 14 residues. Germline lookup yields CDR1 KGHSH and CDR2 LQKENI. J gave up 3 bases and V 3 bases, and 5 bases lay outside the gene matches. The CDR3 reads CASSPRREHYEQYF. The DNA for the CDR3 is TGTGCCAGCTCACCTCGGCGGGAGCACTACGAGCAGTACTTC.

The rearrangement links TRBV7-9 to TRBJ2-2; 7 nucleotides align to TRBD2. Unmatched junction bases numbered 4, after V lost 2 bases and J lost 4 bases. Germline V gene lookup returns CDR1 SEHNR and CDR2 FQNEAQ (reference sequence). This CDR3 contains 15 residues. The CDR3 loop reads CASSLLLASTGELFF. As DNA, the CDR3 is TGTGCCAGCAGCTTACTACTAGCGAGCACCGGGGAGCTGTTTTTT.

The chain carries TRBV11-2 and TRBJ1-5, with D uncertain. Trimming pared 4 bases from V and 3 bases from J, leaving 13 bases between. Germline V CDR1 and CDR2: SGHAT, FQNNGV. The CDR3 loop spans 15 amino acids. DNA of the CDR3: TGTGCCAGCAGCTGGGCCGGAGGGCCCAATCAGCCCCAGCATTTT. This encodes CASSWAGGPNQPQHF. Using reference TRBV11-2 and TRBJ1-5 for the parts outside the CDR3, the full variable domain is EAGVAQSPRYKIIEKRQSVAFWCNPISGHATLYWYQQILGQGPKLLIQFQNNGVVDDSQLPKDRFSAERLKGVDSTLKIQPAKLEDSAVYLCASSWAGGPNQPQHFGDGTRLSIL.

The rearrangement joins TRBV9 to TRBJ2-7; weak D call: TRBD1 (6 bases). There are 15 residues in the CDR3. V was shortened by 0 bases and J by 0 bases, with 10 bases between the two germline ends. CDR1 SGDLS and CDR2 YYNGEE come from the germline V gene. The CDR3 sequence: CASSVVGDTSYEQYF. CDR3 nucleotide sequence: TGTGCCAGCAGCGTAGTCGGGGACACCTCCTACGAGCAGTACTTC. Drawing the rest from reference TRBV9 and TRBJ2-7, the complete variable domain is DSGVTQTPKHLITATGQRVTLRCSPRSGDLSVYWYQQSLDQGLQFLIQYYNGEERAKGNILERFSAQQFPDLHSELNLSSLELGDSALYFCASSVVGDTSYEQYFGPGTRLTVT.

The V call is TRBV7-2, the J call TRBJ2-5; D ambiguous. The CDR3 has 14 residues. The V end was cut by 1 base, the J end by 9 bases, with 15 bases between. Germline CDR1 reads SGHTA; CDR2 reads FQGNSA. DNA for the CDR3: TGTGCCAGCAGCTTAGTATTCGACTCCGCGGCCCAGTACTTC. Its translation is CASSLVFDSAAQYF.

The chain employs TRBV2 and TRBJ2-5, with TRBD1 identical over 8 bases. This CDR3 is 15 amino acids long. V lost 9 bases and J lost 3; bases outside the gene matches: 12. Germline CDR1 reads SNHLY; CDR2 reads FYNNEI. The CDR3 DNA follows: TGTGCCAGTGTACCCACTTCAGGGGGCAAAGAGACCCAGTACTTC. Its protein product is CASVPTSGGKETQYF.

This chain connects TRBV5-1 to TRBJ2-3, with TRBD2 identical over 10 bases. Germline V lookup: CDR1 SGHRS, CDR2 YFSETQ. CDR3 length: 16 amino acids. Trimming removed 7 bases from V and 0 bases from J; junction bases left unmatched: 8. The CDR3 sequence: CASGELAGSSTDTQYF. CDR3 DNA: TGCGCCAGCGGGGAACTAGCGGGGTCTAGCACAGATACGCAGTATTTT.

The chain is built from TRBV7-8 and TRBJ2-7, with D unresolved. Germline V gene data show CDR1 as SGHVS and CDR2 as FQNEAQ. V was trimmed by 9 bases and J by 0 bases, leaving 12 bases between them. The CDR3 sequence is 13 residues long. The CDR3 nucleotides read TGTGCCAGTCTTGGGTCGGGCTCCTACGAGCAGTACGTC. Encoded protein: CASLGSGSYEQYV.

Here the CDR3 DNA reads TGTGCCAGCAGCCCGGGACAGGGCTTCGGTGGCTACACCTTC. Amino acid sequence: CASSPGQGFGGYTF. This chain connects TRBV9 to TRBJ1-2; 9 nucleotides agree with TRBD1. The CDR3 is 14 residues long. Germline CDR1 SGDLS, CDR2 YYNGEE. After removal of 4 bases from V and 7 bases from J, the junction contained 8 bases not matched to a gene.

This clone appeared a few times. The CDR3 sequence is CASSNWGGQGSYGYTF. In nucleotides, the CDR3 is TGTGCCAGCAGTAATTGGGGGGGACAGGGTTCCTATGGCTACACCTTC. This chain links TRBV28 with TRBJ1-2; TRBD1 matches 9 bases. The CDR3 extends over 16 amino acids. Germline lookup yields CDR1 MDHEN and CDR2 SYDVKM. Trimming cost V 5 bases and J 4 bases; bases outside gene matches: 11.

This CDR3 reads CASSAGTDNSPLHF. CDR3 in DNA: TGTGCCAGCAGTGCCGGGACAGACAATTCACCCCTCCACTTT. The gene calls are TRBV2 and TRBJ1-6; 7 bases are shared with TRBD1. There are 14 residues in the CDR3. V lost 4 bases and J lost 7; bases outside the gene matches: 4. The germline gives CDR1 SNHLY, CDR2 FYNNEI.

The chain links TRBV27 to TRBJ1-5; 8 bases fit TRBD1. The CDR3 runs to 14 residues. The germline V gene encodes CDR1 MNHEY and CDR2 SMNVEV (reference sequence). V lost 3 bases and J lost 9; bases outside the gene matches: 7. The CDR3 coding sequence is TGTGCCAGCAGTTTTAACAGGGGGTATGGGCCCCAGCATTTT. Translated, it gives CASSFNRGYGPQHF.

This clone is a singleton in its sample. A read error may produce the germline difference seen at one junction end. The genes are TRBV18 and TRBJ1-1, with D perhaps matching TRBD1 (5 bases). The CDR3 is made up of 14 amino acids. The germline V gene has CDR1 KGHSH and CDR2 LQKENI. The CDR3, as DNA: TGTGCCAGCTCACCACTGACAGCTAACACTGAGGCTTTCTTT. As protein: CASSPLTANTEAFF. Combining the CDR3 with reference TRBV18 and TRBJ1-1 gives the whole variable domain NAGVMQNPRHLVRRRGQEARLRCSPMKGHSHVYWYRQLPEEGLKFMVYLQKENIIDESGMPKERFSAEFPKEGPSILRIQQVVRGDSAAYFCASSPLTANTEAFFGQGTRLTVV.

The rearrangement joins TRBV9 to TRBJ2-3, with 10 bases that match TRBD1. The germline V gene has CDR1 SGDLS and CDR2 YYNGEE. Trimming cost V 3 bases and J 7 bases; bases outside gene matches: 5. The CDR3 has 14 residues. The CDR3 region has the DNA TGTGCCAGCAGCGGAGGGACAGGGGAAAATACGCAGTATTTT. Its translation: CASSGGTGENTQYF.

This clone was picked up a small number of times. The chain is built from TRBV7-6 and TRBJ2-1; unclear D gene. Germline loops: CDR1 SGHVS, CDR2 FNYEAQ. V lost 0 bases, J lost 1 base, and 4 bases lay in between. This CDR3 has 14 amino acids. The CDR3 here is CASSLAESYNEQFF. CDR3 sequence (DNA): TGTGCCAGCAGCTTAGCCGAGTCCTACAATGAGCAGTTCTTC.

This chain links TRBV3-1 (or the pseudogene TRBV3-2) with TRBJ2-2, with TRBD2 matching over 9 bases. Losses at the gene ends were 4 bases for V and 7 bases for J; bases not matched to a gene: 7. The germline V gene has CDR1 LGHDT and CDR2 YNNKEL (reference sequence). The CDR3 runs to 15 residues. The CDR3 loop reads CASSRRGGAGGELFF. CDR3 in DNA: TGTGCCAGCAGCCGCCGCGGGGGGGCCGGCGGGGAGCTGTTTTTT.

CDR3 in amino acids: CASSIGAQVNTEAFF. CDR3 sequence (DNA): TGTGCCAGTAGTATAGGTGCACAGGTGAACACTGAAGCTTTCTTT. The rearrangement joins TRBV19 to TRBJ1-1; possibly TRBD1 for D (5 bases). The CDR3 covers 15 residues. Per germline, CDR1 LNHDA and CDR2 SQIVND (reference sequence). The ends were cut back, 1 base at V and 0 bases at J, with 9 bases in the middle.

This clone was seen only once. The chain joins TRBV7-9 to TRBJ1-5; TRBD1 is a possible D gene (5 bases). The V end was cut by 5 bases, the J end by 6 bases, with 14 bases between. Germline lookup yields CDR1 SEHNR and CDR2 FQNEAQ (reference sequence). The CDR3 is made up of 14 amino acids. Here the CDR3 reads CASSNPGSGQPQHF. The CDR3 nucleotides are TGTGCCAGCAGCAATCCAGGGTCTGGTCAGCCCCAGCATTTT.

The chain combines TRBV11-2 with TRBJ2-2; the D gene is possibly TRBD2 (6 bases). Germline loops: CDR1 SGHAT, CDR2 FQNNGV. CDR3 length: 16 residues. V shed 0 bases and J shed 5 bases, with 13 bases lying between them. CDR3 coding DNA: TGTGCCAGCAGCTTAGAAGGAGGGATCTTGACCGGGGAGCTGTTTTTT. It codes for CASSLEGGILTGELFF.

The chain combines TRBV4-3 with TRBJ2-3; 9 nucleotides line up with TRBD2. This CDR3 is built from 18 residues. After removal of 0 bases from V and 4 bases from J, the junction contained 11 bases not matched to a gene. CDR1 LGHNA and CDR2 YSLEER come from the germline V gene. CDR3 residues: CASSQDRRGGLGSDTQYF. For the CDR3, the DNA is TGCGCCAGCAGCCAAGATAGGCGGGGGGGACTAGGCTCAGATACGCAGTATTTT.